These 2 T cell receptor beta chains came from one sample sequenced in a study of CD8+CD57+ T cells in acquired aplastic anemia. Genomic DNA provided the template from which TCR beta VDJ and CDR3 profiles were obtained. MiXCR, applied by TCRdb to the reads, yields one record per CDR3 protein. This sample has about 220,000 distinct CDR3 sequences, with about 37% found just once. Specimen: sorted CD4+, CD8+, or CD8+CD57+ T cells (not recorded which) from PBMCs. These TCRs come from a human donor in good health, serving as a control.

This clonotype was recorded at least ten times. V gene TRBV29-1 combines with J gene TRBJ1-2, with TRBD1 as a possible D gene (6 bases). Trimming stripped 6 bases from V and 4 bases from J, with 12 bases between. Germline CDR1 is SQVTM and CDR2 is ANQGSEA. CDR3 length equals 12 residues. CDR3 sequence reads: CSVRDRIYGYTF. The DNA of the CDR3 is TGCAGCGTGAGAGACAGGATCTATGGCTACACCTTC.

This clonotype occurred a few times. Because it lacks the conserved phenylalanine or tryptophan at the end, this CDR3 is likely a read error. J is TRBJ2-7 and V is TRBV11-2; possible D gene TRBD2, 6 bases. In germline, CDR1 is SGHAT, CDR2 FQNNGV. The CDR3 contains 14 residues. CDR3: CASSLGVGGYEQYL. The CDR3 nucleotides are TGTGCCAGTAGCTTAGGCGTCGGGGGCTACGAGCAGTACCTC.